One and the same sample provided the 27 T cell receptor beta chains below, sequenced in a study of T cells after yellow fever vaccination. TCRdb called the 5' RACE reads again in MiXCR, with one record for every CDR3 protein. The sample includes 25,000 to 35,000 distinct CDR3 sequences, roughly 4.5% seen only once; the top ten take approximately 49%. The sample in question was CD8+ T cells sorted from PBMCs, obtained 5 days after the yellow fever booster vaccination. The source of these receptors is a man younger than 45 who received the YFV17D yellow fever vaccine.

This clonotype was recorded at least ten times. V is TRBV7-9 and J is TRBJ2-7; a weak D match, TRBD1 (6 bases). Germline lookup yields CDR1 SEHNR and CDR2 FQNEAQ (reference sequence). The CDR3 extends over 14 amino acids. The ends were cut back, 5 bases at V and 1 base at J, with 12 bases in the middle. The CDR3 bases are TGTGCCAGCAGCACGCATCAGGGGTCCTACGAGCAGTACTTC. Protein sequence: CASSTHQGSYEQYF.

This clonotype was picked up many times. V usage is TRBV5-1 and J usage is TRBJ2-7; D is unresolved. CDR1 SGHRS and CDR2 YFSETQ come from the germline V gene. Trimming took 0 bases from V and 0 from J, leaving 7 bases between them. The CDR3 contains 14 residues. Here the CDR3 DNA reads TGCGCCAGCAGCTTGGTTGGCAACTCCTACGAGCAGTACTTC. This codes for CASSLVGNSYEQYF.

This clonotype was counted at least ten times. This sequence joins TRBV27 and TRBJ2-2, with 12 bases fitting TRBD2. This CDR3 has 16 amino acids. The junction had 7 bases not matched to a gene; V was cut back by 6 bases and J by 5 bases. The germline V gene encodes CDR1 MNHEY and CDR2 SMNVEV (reference sequence). CDR3 sequence reads: CASRRLAGDGTGELFF. The CDR3 region has the DNA TGTGCCAGCAGACGACTAGCGGGAGATGGGACCGGGGAGCTGTTTTTT.

In this sample, this clonotype turned up many times. The chain recombines TRBV12-3 or TRBV12-4 with TRBJ1-1; D may be TRBD1 (5 bases). The CDR3 is 13 amino acids. Trimming shortened V by 6 bases and J by 4 bases, and 12 bases separated the two germline ends. The DNA of the CDR3 is TGTGCCAGCAGCCCACCGGGGGTCACTGAAGCTTTCTTT. Protein: CASSPPGVTEAFF.

Many counts were recorded for this clonotype. V is TRBV7-8 and J is TRBJ2-7; 11 nucleotides align to TRBD2. This CDR3 comprises 14 residues. The ends lost 4 bases at V and 4 bases at J; junction bases unmatched: 3. Germline V gene lookup returns CDR1 SGHVS and CDR2 FQNEAQ. The CDR3, as DNA: TGTGCCAGCAGCTACGGGACTAGCGGTTACGAGCAGTACTTC. Translation: CASSYGTSGYEQYF.

This clonotype has at least ten counts. The chain has TRBV29-1 and TRBJ1-1, with D unclear. The CDR3 extends over 11 amino acids. CDR1 and CDR2 from the germline V gene are SQVTM and ANQGSEA. The V end was cut by 2 bases, the J end by 6 bases, with 7 bases between. The CDR3 is CSVEPGSEAFF. The CDR3 region has the DNA TGCAGCGTTGAACCGGGTTCTGAAGCTTTCTTT.

Of note for this clonotype: A much larger clone is a single base away; this may be a read error. The chain employs TRBV7-2 and TRBJ2-3; weak D call: TRBD2 (5 bases). This CDR3 has 14 residues. V was trimmed by 2 bases and J by 6 bases, leaving 12 bases between them. Per germline, CDR1 SGHTA and CDR2 FQGNSA. CDR3 sequence reads: CASSLWTGDDTQYF. The CDR3 DNA reads TGTGCCAGCAGCTTATGGACTGGTGACGATACGCAGTATTTT.

In its sample, this clonotype was seen many times. The V call is TRBV4-3, the J call TRBJ2-1, with unresolved D. The germline CDR1 and CDR2 sequences are LGHNA and YSLEER. V gave up 0 bases and J gave up 6 bases, with 6 bases separating them. This CDR3 is built from 13 residues. The chain's CDR3 is CASSQDTINEQFF. The CDR3 bases are TGCGCCAGCAGCCAAGATACGATCAATGAGCAGTTCTTC.

There are many counts of this clonotype. This chain joins TRBV15 and TRBJ2-5; D is unclear. The CDR3 runs 18 residues. V was cut by 1 base and J by 1 base, with 19 bases left in between. CDR1 is LNHNV and CDR2 is YYDKDF in the germline V gene (reference sequence). Here the CDR3 reads CATSRGLEYVLPQETQYF. The DNA of the CDR3 is TGTGCCACCAGCAGAGGATTAGAGTACGTGCTTCCCCAAGAGACCCAGTACTTC.

This clonotype was found many times. The chain is built from TRBV6-1 and TRBJ2-1; D might be TRBD2 (6 bases). The CDR3 is 17 amino acids. Looked up from germline, CDR1 is MNHNS and CDR2 is SASEGT. With 1 base removed from V and 4 bases from J, the gap between germline ends came to 17 bases. CDR3 residues: CASSEEEVSGFYNEQFF. In nucleotides, the CDR3 is TGTGCCAGCAGTGAAGAGGAGGTTAGCGGATTTTACAATGAGCAGTTCTTC.

This clonotype has at least ten counts. The chain is built from TRBV11-2 and TRBJ2-3, with 7 bases fitting TRBD1. This CDR3 comprises 16 residues. The V gene end was trimmed by 1 base and the J gene end by 0 bases; junction bases not matched to a gene: 4. The germline V gene has CDR1 SGHAT and CDR2 FQNNGV. CDR3 sequence reads: CASSLGTGLSTDTQYF. The CDR3 DNA follows: TGTGCCAGCAGCTTAGGGACAGGACTTAGCACAGATACGCAGTATTTT. The full variable domain, rest sourced from reference TRBV11-2 and TRBJ2-3, is EAGVAQSPRYKIIEKRQSVAFWCNPISGHATLYWYQQILGQGPKLLIQFQNNGVVDDSQLPKDRFSAERLKGVDSTLKIQPAKLEDSAVYLCASSLGTGLSTDTQYFGPGTRLTVL.

This clonotype was picked up many times. The J gene is TRBJ2-3, the V gene TRBV3-1, with 9 bases that match TRBD2. J lost 6 bases, V lost 2 bases, and 9 bases had no gene match. The CDR3 runs 16 residues. Germline CDR1 is LGHDT and CDR2 is YNNKEL (reference sequence). Here the CDR3 reads CASSQRLVGTSDTQYF. In nucleotides, the CDR3 is TGTGCCAGCAGCCAAAGGCTAGTAGGGACTAGCGATACGCAGTATTTT.

This clonotype has a count of ten or more. V is TRBV11-3 and J is TRBJ1-1, with D maybe TRBD1 (5 bases). CDR3 length: 15 residues. Germline CDR1 is SGHNT and CDR2 is YENEEA. Trimming stripped 7 bases from V and 5 bases from J, with 20 bases between. In DNA, the CDR3 is TGTGCCAGCACCCCTCTACGGGGGGAGGGGACTGAAGCTTTCTTT. Amino acid sequence: CASTPLRGEGTEAFF.

Ten or more counts support this clonotype. The chain couples TRBV15 to TRBJ2-3; D is undetermined. CDR1 is LNHNV, CDR2 YYDKDF, per germline (reference sequence). The CDR3 is 13 residues long. V dropped 6 bases and J dropped 8 bases, with 15 bases sitting between them. Written as DNA, the CDR3 is TGTGCCACCAGTGGTGGCGGCATAGGTACGCAGTATTTT. Translated: CATSGGGIGTQYF.

This clonotype appeared many times. This rearrangement joins TRBV25-1 to TRBJ2-1; D is perhaps TRBD2 (7 bases). V lost 2 bases, J lost 4 bases, and 15 bases lay in between. The CDR3 extends over 16 amino acids. Germline CDR1 is MGHDK and CDR2 is SYGVNS. As DNA, the CDR3 is TGTGCCAGCAGTGAAGCGGGGGCGGGGATTTACAATGAGCAGTTCTTC. It encodes CASSEAGAGIYNEQFF.

This clonotype was picked up many times. The genes are TRBV29-1 and TRBJ2-1; 16 bases are a match to TRBD2. V lost 7 bases and J lost 0; bases outside the gene matches: 6. This CDR3 has 17 residues. The germline V gene encodes CDR1 SQVTM and CDR2 ANQGSEA. CDR3 DNA sequence: TGCAGCGGGGCCGGGACTAGCGGGAGGGCCTCCTACAATGAGCAGTTCTTC. It translates to CSGAGTSGRASYNEQFF.

The genes are TRBV5-8 and TRBJ2-1, with TRBD1 matching over 10 bases. There are 15 residues in the CDR3. In germline, CDR1 is SGHTS, CDR2 YDEGEE. With V trimmed by 1 base and J by 6 bases, 4 bases remained unmatched. The CDR3 DNA follows: TGTGCCAGCAGCTTGTGGACAGGGGGTGGCAATGAGCAGTTCTTC. Translating gives CASSLWTGGGNEQFF.

This clonotype was observed at least ten times. The chain links TRBV5-1 to TRBJ2-3, with 12 bases lining up with TRBD2. The CDR3 totals 18 residues. CDR1 and CDR2 (germline): SGHRS, YFSETQ. V gave up 4 bases and J gave up 4 bases; unmatched junction bases: 13. The CDR3 sequence is CASSPNPLAGGPADTQYF. The DNA for the CDR3 is TGCGCCAGCAGCCCCAACCCTCTAGCGGGAGGGCCTGCAGATACGCAGTATTTT.

At least ten counts were recorded for this clonotype. The chain uses TRBV7-7 and TRBJ2-7; 7 nucleotides agree with TRBD1. Trimming took 5 bases from V and 6 from J; bases not matched to a gene: 7. The CDR3 covers 13 residues. The germline CDR1 and CDR2 sequences are SSHAT and FNYEAQ (reference sequence). For the CDR3, the DNA is TGTGCCAGCAGCAAGATGACAGGGTTCGAGCAGTACTTC. Translated: CASSKMTGFEQYF.

As regards this clonotype: A much more abundant neighbour one base away suggests this may be a read error. The chain is built from TRBV11-2 and TRBJ2-1; D not certain. The CDR3 has 14 residues. Per germline, CDR1 SGHAT and CDR2 FQNNGV. The V end lost 5 bases, the J end lost 6 bases, and 14 bases lay between the germline ends. CDR3 region: CASSRLSHFNEQFF. The CDR3 nucleotides read TGTGCCAGCAGCAGGCTATCCCACTTCAATGAGCAGTTCTTC.

This clonotype was observed many times. This chain joins TRBV15 and TRBJ2-1; 8 bases match TRBD2. Germline V CDR1 and CDR2: LNHNV, YYDKDF (reference sequence). Trimming at V came to 3 bases and at J to 9 bases, leaving 16 bases not matched to a gene. The CDR3 length is 17 residues. In nucleotides, the CDR3 is TGTGCCACCAGCAGCCCCTCTTTCCAGCGGGAGTTAGCTGAGCAGTTCTTC. It codes for CATSSPSFQRELAEQFF.

This clonotype was recorded at least ten times. The rearrangement uses TRBV7-9 and TRBJ2-1, with D hard to call. Germline-derived CDR1 and CDR2 are SEHNR and FQNEAQ (reference sequence). The CDR3 consists of 12 residues. Trimming removed 2 bases from V and 3 bases from J, with 2 bases in between. The CDR3 nucleotides read TGTGCCAGCAGCTTAATCTACAATGAGCAGTTCTTC. Protein: CASSLIYNEQFF.

As to this clonotype: Since a much larger clone is just one base distant, this may be a read error. The chain combines TRBV20-1 with TRBJ2-7; a weak D match, TRBD1 (5 bases). This CDR3 is built from 12 residues. Per germline, CDR1 DFQATT and CDR2 SNEGSKA (reference sequence). Trimming cost V 3 bases and J 5 bases, with 11 bases left between them. The CDR3 bases are TGCAGTGCTAGTGAAGGACACAACGAGCAGTACTTC. Translating gives CSASEGHNEQYF.

This clonotype was counted many times. CDR3 DNA: TGTGCCAGCAGCCAAGACAGTAGCGCGACCTACGAGCAGTACTTC. This sequence encodes CASSQDSSATYEQYF. The gene calls are TRBV4-2 and TRBJ2-7, with TRBD2 as a possible D gene (5 bases). CDR3 length equals 15 residues. The germline CDR1 and CDR2 sequences are LGHNA and YNFKEQ. V was trimmed by 0 bases and J by 2 bases, leaving 11 bases between them.

V usage is TRBV10-2 and J usage is TRBJ2-3; TRBD2 matches 8 bases. V dropped 5 bases and J dropped 4; count of bases not matched to a gene: 2. Germline CDR1 reads WSHSY; CDR2 reads SAAADI. CDR3 length equals 13 residues. The CDR3 region has the DNA TGCGCCAGCAGTCCGGGAGGGGCAGATACGCAGTATTTT. It is translated as CASSPGGADTQYF.

This clonotype was seen repeatedly, ten times or more. The rearrangement links TRBV12-3 or TRBV12-4 to TRBJ1-3; D perhaps matches TRBD1 (5 bases). The CDR3 loop spans 14 amino acids. The V end lost 5 bases, the J end lost 4 bases, and 12 bases lay between the germline ends. CDR3 sequence: CASSLAGLGNTIYF. CDR3 nucleotides: TGTGCCAGCAGTCTTGCGGGGCTCGGAAACACCATATATTTT.

In its sample, this clonotype was seen many times. The rearrangement uses TRBV5-8 and TRBJ2-1; D is unresolved. V lost 6 bases to trimming and J lost 7 bases, with 8 bases between them. Germline V lookup: CDR1 SGHTS, CDR2 YDEGEE. This CDR3 comprises 11 residues. The CDR3: CASTRVNEQFF. The DNA for the CDR3 is TGTGCCAGCACCCGGGTTAATGAGCAGTTCTTC.